The T cell receptor beta chain under discussion was sequenced for a study of shared clonotypes between healthy human individuals. This clone was detected only a few times. Authors' processing steps: In the immunoSEQ data, sequences were junction-only and lacked quality scores, so filtering differed. Only in-frame clones appear in the TCRdb table, and some are missing; sequencing was by immunoSEQ multiplex PCR. That table is the source of V, J and clone size, and D and trimming were worked out from the DNA. The sample includes about 2.3 million clones, under 95% of them seen just once. The sample taken for sequencing was naive CD4+ T cells from PBMCs. Subset here: CD45RA+ positively selected. This receptor was identified in a man younger than 35 in good health. Some clones in this sample may be carry-over from other donors' samples.

For the CDR3, the DNA is TGTGCCAGCACGGTCCGAGGAATGAACACTGAAGCTTTCTTT. Its protein is CASTVRGMNTEAFF. This rearrangement joins TRBV2 to TRBJ1-1, with D hard to call. The CDR3 runs 14 residues. The ends were cut back, 7 bases at V and 0 bases at J, with 12 bases in the middle. From germline, CDR1 is SNHLY and CDR2 FYNNEI.